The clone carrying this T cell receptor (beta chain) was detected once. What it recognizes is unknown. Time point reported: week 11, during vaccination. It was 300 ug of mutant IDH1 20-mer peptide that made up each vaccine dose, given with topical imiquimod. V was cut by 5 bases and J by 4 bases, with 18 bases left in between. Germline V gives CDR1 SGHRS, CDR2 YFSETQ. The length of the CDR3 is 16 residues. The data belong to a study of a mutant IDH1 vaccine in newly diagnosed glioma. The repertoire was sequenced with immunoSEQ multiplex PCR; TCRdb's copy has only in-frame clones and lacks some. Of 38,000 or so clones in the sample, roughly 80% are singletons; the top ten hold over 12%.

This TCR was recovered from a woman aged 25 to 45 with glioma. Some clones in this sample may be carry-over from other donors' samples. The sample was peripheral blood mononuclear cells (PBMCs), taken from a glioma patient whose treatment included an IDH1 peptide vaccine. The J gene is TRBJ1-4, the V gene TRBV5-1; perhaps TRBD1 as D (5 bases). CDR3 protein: CASRDGALKNNEKLFF. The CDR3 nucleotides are TGCGCCAGCAGGGATGGGGCTCTGAAGAATAATGAAAAACTGTTTTTT.